Shown below are 11 T cell receptor beta chains from a single sample sequenced in a study of CD8 T cells in Susac syndrome. Random hexamers were used to reverse transcribe the RNA input (about 0.5 to 1 ug). TCRdb called the immunoSEQ multiplex PCR reads again in MiXCR, with one record for every CDR3 protein. The sample yields just over 150,000 distinct CDR3 sequences, 95% seen once. Sequenced input: CD4+ T cells from PBMCs. Source of these receptors: a human donor with Susac syndrome.

The rearrangement uses TRBV20-1 and TRBJ1-1, with D hard to call. This CDR3 contains 13 residues. Germline assignment: CDR1 DFQATT and CDR2 SNEGSKA (reference sequence). Trimming took 7 bases from V and 2 from J, leaving 14 bases between them. The CDR3 sequence: CSVARTVNTEAFF. The DNA for the CDR3 is TGCAGTGTAGCAAGGACGGTCAACACTGAAGCTTTCTTT.

The chain recombines TRBV9 with TRBJ2-5; 14 positions match TRBD2. This CDR3 contains 14 residues. Germline values: CDR1 SGDLS, CDR2 YYNGEE. V lost 7 bases, J lost 3 bases, and 2 bases stayed unmatched. The CDR3, as DNA: TGTGCCAGCGGGACTAGCGGGGGTGAAGAGACCCAGTACTTC. It is translated as CASGTSGGEETQYF.

The chain links TRBV27 to TRBJ2-3; TRBD2 aligns across 10 bases. The germline V gene encodes CDR1 MNHEY and CDR2 SMNVEV (reference sequence). The CDR3 is made up of 15 amino acids. Unmatched junction bases numbered 10, after V lost 6 bases and J lost 7 bases. The DNA for the CDR3 is TGTGCCAGCAGGCCCAGCGGGGGGGCATTGTATACGCAGTATTTT. The encoded protein is CASRPSGGALYTQYF.

The rearrangement uses TRBV29-1 and TRBJ1-3, with D hard to call. The CDR3 totals 13 residues. V was trimmed by 4 bases and J by 0 bases, leaving 7 bases between them. The germline CDR1 and CDR2 sequences are SQVTM and ANQGSEA. CDR3 sequence reads: CSVAGPSGNTIYF. As DNA, the CDR3 is TGCAGCGTTGCTGGGCCCTCTGGAAACACCATATATTTT.

The table lists this clonotype with a count of one. CDR3 loop: CARPSKGNTEAFF. DNA for the CDR3: TGTGCCCGCCCCTCGAAGGGGAACACTGAAGCTTTCTTT. The chain recombines TRBV14 with TRBJ1-1; D remains ambiguous. V lost 11 bases and J 1 base, leaving 14 bases between the germline ends. The CDR3 totals 13 residues. Looked up from germline, CDR1 is SGHDN and CDR2 is FVKESK.

A few counts support this clonotype. This chain links TRBV2 with TRBJ2-5, with 8 bases aligning to TRBD2. V was pared by 4 bases and J by 4 bases, with 2 bases of the junction left unmatched. This CDR3 comprises 13 residues. Germline-derived CDR1 and CDR2 are SNHLY and FYNNEI. The CDR3 region is CASSGLAGETQYF. CDR3 sequence (DNA): TGTGCCAGCAGTGGGCTAGCGGGAGAGACCCAGTACTTC. Full variable domain (remainder filled in from reference TRBV2 and TRBJ2-5): EPEVTQTPSHQVTQMGQEVILRCVPISNHLYFYWYRQILGQKVEFLVSFYNNEISEKSEIFDDQFSVERPDGSNFTLKIRSTKLEDSAMYFCASSGLAGETQYFGPGTRLLVL.

This clonotype was recorded only once. This chain connects TRBV14 to TRBJ1-1; no firm D call. The ends were cut back, 2 bases at V and 6 bases at J, with 16 bases in the middle. Per germline, CDR1 SGHDN and CDR2 FVKESK. This CDR3 is built from 15 residues. The CDR3 here is CASSQRSMAGPEAFF. The CDR3 coding sequence is TGTGCCAGCAGCCAAAGGTCCATGGCCGGGCCTGAAGCTTTCTTT. The whole variable domain, filled in from reference TRBV14 and TRBJ1-1, reads EAGVTQFPSHSVIEKGQTVTLRCDPISGHDNLYWYRRVMGKEIKFLLHFVKESKQDESGMPNNRFLAERTGGTYSTLKVQPAELEDSGVYFCASSQRSMAGPEAFFGQGTRLTVV.

This clonotype was counted a single time. The CDR3 here is CASTPTGSYEQYF. The CDR3 nucleotides are TGTGCCAGCACCCCCACAGGTTCCTACGAGCAGTACTTC. The rearrangement links TRBV12-3 or TRBV12-4 to TRBJ2-7, with a possible D match to TRBD1 (5 bases). This CDR3 spans 13 amino acids. V was trimmed by 7 bases and J by 1 base, leaving 11 bases between them.

The V gene is TRBV29-1, the J gene TRBJ2-7; 10 bases map to TRBD1. Germline CDR1 reads SQVTM; CDR2 reads ANQGSEA. This CDR3 is built from 14 residues. Germline trimming cut 7 bases from V and 6 bases from J; bases unmatched to any gene: 12. The CDR3 region is CSASPGQGIGEQYF. CDR3 DNA sequence: TGCAGCGCATCGCCGGGACAGGGGATCGGCGAGCAGTACTTC.

The rearrangement links TRBV7-8 to TRBJ1-5, with 7 bases matching TRBD1. This CDR3 region has 16 residues. Germline V gene sequence: CDR1 SGHVS, CDR2 FQNEAQ. V dropped 5 bases and J dropped 3; count of bases not matched to a gene: 10. CDR3 sequence reads: CASSLRKGAFNQPQHF. In nucleotides, the CDR3 is TGTGCCAGCAGCCTACGGAAGGGGGCCTTCAATCAGCCCCAGCATTTT. The whole variable domain, remainder taken from reference TRBV7-8 and TRBJ1-5, is GAGVSQSPRYKVAKRGQDVALRCDPISGHVSLFWYQQALGQGPEFLTYFQNEAQLDKSGLPSDRFFAERPEGSVSTLKIQRTQQEDSAVYLCASSLRKGAFNQPQHFGDGTRLSIL.

J is TRBJ2-7 and V is TRBV14; perhaps D is TRBD1 or TRBD2 (5 bases each). CDR3 length equals 14 residues. V lost 3 bases and J 0 bases, leaving 9 bases between the germline ends. Per germline, CDR1 SGHDN and CDR2 FVKESK. DNA for the CDR3: TGTGCCAGCAGCCAGGTGAGGGGCTCCTACGAGCAGTACTTC. Its protein is CASSQVRGSYEQYF.